This T cell receptor beta chain was captured by sequencing in a study of cytomegalovirus exposure and HLA in healthy donors. Trimming removed 0 bases at V and 3 bases at J, with 12 bases between. The CDR3 has 15 amino acids. The germline CDR1 and CDR2 sequences are SGHRS and YFSETQ. Worth noting for this clone: The target antigen is unknown.

Regarding the study as a whole: Researchers left out some V segments, among them TRBV6-2 and TRBV6-3, as indistinguishable. Immune exposure was documented only through CMV serostatus.

13 Jbeta primers and 60 Vbeta primers were used for the PCR. Sequencing used immunoSEQ multiplex PCR; TCRdb keeps in-frame clones, though not all of them. Of about 110,000 clones listed, 65% to 80% are singletons. The material sequenced was PBMCs. The rearrangement joins TRBV5-1 to TRBJ1-1, with a tentative D call TRBD1 (5 bases). The sequence derives from a man aged 30-40 years in good health and CMV-seropositive. Written as DNA, the CDR3 is TGCGCCAGCAGCTTGGACGGGGGGTGGGACACTGAAGCTTTCTTT. Encoded protein: CASSLDGGWDTEAFF.